This passage covers 21 T cell receptor beta chains from one sample sequenced in a study of cytomegalovirus exposure and HLA in healthy donors. Primers: 60 Vbeta forward and 13 Jbeta reverse. Measured with immunoSEQ multiplex PCR; TCRdb has only the in-frame clones, and not every one. The sample lists around 90,000 clones, around nine tenths seen once, with approximately 10% in the top ten. The sequenced sample consisted of PBMCs. The receptors were gathered from a man younger than 45 in good health and CMV-seropositive.

The chain joins TRBV7-9 to TRBJ2-7, with 9 bases that match TRBD1. V shed 2 bases, J shed 4 bases, and the junction held 3 bases outside the gene matches. The germline CDR1 and CDR2 sequences are SEHNR and FQNEAQ (reference sequence). This CDR3 comprises 14 residues. DNA of the CDR3: TGTGCCAGCAGCTTACAGGGACAGGGTTACGAGCAGTACTTC. Protein: CASSLQGQGYEQYF.

The CDR3 DNA is TGTGCCACCCATAGCGGGAGGGACTACAATGAGCAGTTCTTC. Its translation is CATHSGRDYNEQFF. The genes are TRBV19 and TRBJ2-1, with TRBD2 identical over 11 bases. Germline lookup yields CDR1 LNHDA and CDR2 SQIVND (reference sequence). J lost 3 bases, V lost 10 bases, and 5 bases had no gene match. CDR3 length equals 14 residues.

The V gene is TRBV5-5, the J gene TRBJ2-7; TRBD1 matches at 7 bases. Germline V gene lookup returns CDR1 SGHKS and CDR2 YYEKEE (reference sequence). This CDR3 has 15 residues. The V segment lost 5 bases and the J segment 2 bases; nucleotides outside the gene matches: 10. The CDR3 region has the DNA TGTGCCAGCAGACAAGGACAGGTTTTCCCCTACGAGCAGTACTTC. Residues: CASRQGQVFPYEQYF. Full variable domain (missing parts from reference TRBV5-5 and TRBJ2-7): DAGVTQSPTHLIKTRGQQVTLRCSPISGHKSVSWYQQVLGQGPQFIFQYYEKEERGRGNFPDRFSARQFPNYSSELNVNALLLGDSALYLCASRQGQVFPYEQYFGPGTRLTVT.

The genes are TRBV19 and TRBJ2-2, with TRBD1 as a possible D gene (6 bases). This CDR3 region has 15 residues. The V gene's germline CDR1 is LNHDA and CDR2 SQIVND (reference sequence). With 4 bases removed from V and 3 bases from J, the gap between germline ends came to 12 bases. As DNA, the CDR3 is TGTGCCAGTAGTAGGACAGCAATCCACACCGGGGAGCTGTTTTTT. This sequence encodes CASSRTAIHTGELFF.

This sequence joins TRBV29-1 and TRBJ1-2, with 8 bases identical to TRBD1. From germline, CDR1 is SQVTM and CDR2 ANQGSEA. The CDR3 spans 11 residues. The CDR3 here is CSFDRGGGYTF. Written as DNA, the CDR3 is TGCAGTTTTGACAGGGGTGGCGGCTACACCTTC.

The count of this clone is one. Here the CDR3 DNA reads TGTGCCAGCAGTTACTCTCAGGGACTAAGCTACACCTTC. Encoded protein: CASSYSQGLSYTF. The gene calls are TRBV6-5 and TRBJ1-2, with D possibly matching TRBD1 (5 bases). CDR1 and CDR2 (germline): MNHEY, SVGAGI. CDR3 length: 13 residues. V lost 0 bases to trimming and J lost 9 bases, with 11 bases between them.

This clone is a singleton in its sample. The rearrangement links TRBV28 to TRBJ1-1; TRBD1 matches at 7 bases. J gave up 11 bases and V 5 bases, and 8 bases lay outside the gene matches. Germline lookup yields CDR1 MDHEN and CDR2 SYDVKM. The CDR3 loop spans 12 amino acids. The CDR3 sequence is CASSMQRGRAFF. In DNA form, the CDR3 reads TGTGCCAGCAGTATGCAAAGGGGGCGGGCTTTCTTT.

This chain uses TRBV5-5 with TRBJ1-1; D uncertain. Per germline, CDR1 SGHKS and CDR2 YYEKEE (reference sequence). CDR3 length: 12 residues. V dropped 1 base and J dropped 2 bases, with 3 bases sitting between them. The CDR3 DNA reads TGTGCCAGCAGCTTGCTAAACACTGAAGCTTTCTTT. Translated: CASSLLNTEAFF. Complete variable domain (other parts from reference TRBV5-5 and TRBJ1-1): DAGVTQSPTHLIKTRGQQVTLRCSPISGHKSVSWYQQVLGQGPQFIFQYYEKEERGRGNFPDRFSARQFPNYSSELNVNALLLGDSALYLCASSLLNTEAFFGQGTRLTVV.

The chain combines TRBV5-1 with TRBJ2-3, with 9 bases fitting TRBD1. The CDR3 is 14 residues long. Germline CDR1 is SGHRS and CDR2 is YFSETQ. V dropped 5 bases and J dropped 3; count of bases not matched to a gene: 4. In nucleotides, the CDR3 is TGCGCCAGCAGAACACAGGGGGCAACAGATACGCAGTATTTT. Protein product: CASRTQGATDTQYF.

The CDR3 loop reads CSVERTDPYEQYF. The DNA for the CDR3 is TGCAGCGTGGAAAGGACAGATCCCTACGAGCAGTACTTC. The chain couples TRBV29-1 to TRBJ2-7, with a possible D match to TRBD1 (6 bases). The CDR3 is 13 amino acids. Germline CDR1 is SQVTM and CDR2 is ANQGSEA. V was clipped by 6 bases and J by 2 bases, with 14 bases between them.

The rearrangement uses TRBV28 and TRBJ2-4, with unresolved D. Germline loops: CDR1 MDHEN, CDR2 SYDVKM. Trimming removed 3 bases from V and 0 bases from J, with 9 bases in between. This CDR3 contains 15 residues. DNA of the CDR3: TGTGCCAGCAGTTTTGCGGTTAAAGCCAAAAACATTCAGTACTTC. Translated, it gives CASSFAVKAKNIQYF.

This chain connects TRBV11-3 to TRBJ2-1; TRBD2 matches 9 bases. CDR3 length: 17 amino acids. The trim removed 3 bases at V and 0 bases at J, leaving 6 bases unmatched. Germline V gives CDR1 SGHNT, CDR2 YENEEA. CDR3: CASSLREGSSSYNEQFF. The CDR3 nucleotides read TGTGCCAGCAGCTTGCGGGAGGGCTCGAGCTCCTACAATGAGCAGTTCTTC.

This CDR3 is CASSLGQGRAGNTIYF. For the CDR3, the DNA is TGTGCCAGCAGTTTAGGGCAGGGGAGGGCTGGAAACACCATATATTTT. V and J are TRBV28 and TRBJ1-3, with D tentatively TRBD1 (6 bases). CDR1 and CDR2 from the germline V gene are MDHEN and SYDVKM. V lost 2 bases, J lost 2 bases, and 13 bases lay in between. The CDR3 extends over 16 amino acids.

This chain uses TRBV21-1 with TRBJ2-7; TRBD2 was called by the table and not checked on the DNA. TRBV21-1 is listed as a pseudogene. The CDR3 loop spans 12 amino acids. The CDR3 loop is CASSSETYEQYF. The DNA for the CDR3 is TGTGCCAGCAGCAGCGAAACGTACGAGCAGTACTTC.

The CDR3 DNA reads TGTGCCATCAGCCCCGGGACAGGGGGTTACGAGCAGTACTTC. As protein: CAISPGTGGYEQYF. V and J are TRBV10-3 and TRBJ2-7; 11 bases line up with TRBD1. This CDR3 is built from 14 residues. After removal of 6 bases from V and 4 bases from J, the junction contained 5 bases not matched to a gene. Germline CDR1 is ENHRY and CDR2 is SYGVKD.

This clone appeared once. The chain has TRBV7-9 and TRBJ2-5; possible D gene TRBD1, 5 bases. The J call is uncertain, as TRBJ2-7 better fits the DNA end. The CDR3 has 17 amino acids. Germline CDR1 reads SEHNR; CDR2 reads FQNEAQ (reference sequence). CDR3 in DNA: TGTGCCAGCAGCTTACCCCTCTCGACAGCGACCCTCGGCGAGCAGTACTTC. Translating gives CASSLPLSTATLGEQYF.

The genes are TRBV5-1 and TRBJ2-3, with 7 bases matching TRBD2. Germline trimming cut 9 bases from V and 2 bases from J; bases unmatched to any gene: 9. This CDR3 is 14 amino acids long. The germline gives CDR1 SGHRS, CDR2 YFSETQ. This CDR3 reads CATSWGGLTDTQYF. CDR3 DNA: TGCGCCACCTCGTGGGGGGGACTCACAGATACGCAGTATTTT.

The rearrangement links TRBV30 to TRBJ2-7, with TRBD1 as a possible D gene (6 bases). CDR1 is GTSNPN, CDR2 SVGIG, per germline (reference sequence). The length of the CDR3 is 15 residues. V was trimmed by 4 bases and J by 5 bases, leaving 21 bases between them. In nucleotides, the CDR3 is TGTGCCTGGACCGCCCGAACAGGGCCGGCGGACGAGCAGTACTTC. This translates into CAWTARTGPADEQYF. Complete variable domain (other parts from reference TRBV30 and TRBJ2-7): SQTIHQWPATLVQPVGSPLSLECTVEGTSNPNLYWYRQAAGRGLQLLFYSVGIGQISSEVPQNLSASRPQDRQFILSSKKLLLSDSGFYLCAWTARTGPADEQYFGPGTRLTVT.

V is TRBV7-8 and J is TRBJ1-1; D ambiguous. Germline V CDR1 and CDR2: SGHVS, FQNEAQ. The CDR3 is 12 amino acids. Between the trimmed V and J ends, which lost 5 bases and 6 bases, there was a span of 10 bases. CDR3 in amino acids: CASSHRASEAFF. The CDR3 nucleotides are TGTGCCAGCAGCCATCGAGCGTCTGAAGCTTTCTTT.

V gene TRBV6-5 combines with J gene TRBJ1-5; 8 positions agree with TRBD1. From germline, CDR1 is MNHEY and CDR2 SVGAGI. The CDR3 is made up of 13 amino acids. The junction had 4 bases not matched to a gene; V was cut back by 6 bases and J by 6 bases. CDR3: CASSRDRGQPQHF. DNA of the CDR3: TGTGCCAGCAGCCGAGACAGGGGTCAGCCCCAGCATTTT.

This chain joins TRBV9 and TRBJ1-5; D possibly corresponds to TRBD1 (6 bases). V was pared by 5 bases and J by 4 bases, with 10 bases between. Germline V gene sequence: CDR1 SGDLS, CDR2 YYNGEE. The CDR3 is 13 amino acids. The CDR3 nucleotides read TGTGCCAGCAGTTATGGACAGAATCAGCCCCAGCATTTT. Amino acids: CASSYGQNQPQHF.